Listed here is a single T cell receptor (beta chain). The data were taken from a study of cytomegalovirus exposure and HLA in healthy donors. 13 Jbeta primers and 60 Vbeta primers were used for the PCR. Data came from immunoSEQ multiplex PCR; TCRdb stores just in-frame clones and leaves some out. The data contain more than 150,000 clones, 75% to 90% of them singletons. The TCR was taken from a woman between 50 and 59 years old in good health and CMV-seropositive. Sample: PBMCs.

The CDR3 here is CATSRTLTNGEQYF. The CDR3 region has the DNA TGTGCCACCAGCAGAACACTCACGAACGGGGAGCAGTACTTC. The gene calls are TRBV15 and TRBJ2-7; D is unclear. Trimming took off 2 bases at V and 7 bases at J, with 15 bases between the two ends. Germline CDR1 is LNHNV and CDR2 is YYDKDF (reference sequence). There are 14 residues in the CDR3.